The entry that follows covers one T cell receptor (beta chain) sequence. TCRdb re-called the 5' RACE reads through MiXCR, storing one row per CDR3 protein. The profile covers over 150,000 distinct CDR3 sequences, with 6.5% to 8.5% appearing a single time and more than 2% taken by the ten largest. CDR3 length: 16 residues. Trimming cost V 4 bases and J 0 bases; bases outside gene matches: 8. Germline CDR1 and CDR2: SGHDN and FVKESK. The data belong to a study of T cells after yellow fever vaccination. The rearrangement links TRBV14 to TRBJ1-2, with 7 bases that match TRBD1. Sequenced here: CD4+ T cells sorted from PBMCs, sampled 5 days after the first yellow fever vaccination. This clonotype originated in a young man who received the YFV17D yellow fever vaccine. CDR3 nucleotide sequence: TGTGCCAGCAGCCGCCTCGGGACAGAAGCTAACTATGGCTACACCTTC. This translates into CASSRLGTEANYGYTF.